This T cell receptor (beta chain) is from a study of shared clonotypes between healthy human individuals. Findings and caveats of the study: Rarefaction showed that sequencing of sorted subsets was incomplete (despite large depth). Clonotype sharing across a few donors was observed for 4.5% to 6.5% of naive CD4 clonotypes.

The CDR3 contains 11 residues. V lost 4 bases to trimming and J lost 6 bases, with 8 bases between them. Germline assignment: CDR1 DFQATT and CDR2 SNEGSKA (reference sequence). Genomic DNA of each subset was evenly split across several immunoSEQ plates. The repertoire was sequenced with immunoSEQ multiplex PCR; TCRdb's copy has only in-frame clones and lacks some. The sample consists of about 770,000 clones, roughly 72% of them appearing once. There were only Caucasian adults among the donors, and all lived in Nashville, Tennessee. In its sample, this clone was seen once. Its target is not known. What was sequenced was memory CD4+ T cells sorted from blood. Subset indicated: CD45RA-negative fraction. The chain employs TRBV20-1 and TRBJ2-3; D call uncertain. The source is a woman aged 25 to 39 in good health. CDR3 sequence: CSANSVDTQYF. The CDR3 coding sequence is TGCAGTGCTAATTCCGTGGATACGCAGTATTTT.